The subject of this entry is one TCR beta chain. Profiled with immunoSEQ multiplex PCR; TCRdb holds only in-frame clones, not every one. Found here are 45,000 or so clones, about 86% of them singletons; the top ten hold around 8.5%. The data belong to a study of blood T cell repertoires in COVID-19. On the study more broadly: Nucleic acid was either cDNA or gDNA, and it came from T cells, B-cell-depleted T cells, or PBMCs.

Germline V lookup: CDR1 SGHRS, CDR2 YFSETQ. Germline trimming cut 2 bases from V and 4 bases from J; bases unmatched to any gene: 15. The CDR3 has 18 residues. Sequenced sample: peripheral blood. This clonotype was obtained from a human donor in a cohort sampled during active COVID-19. V is TRBV5-1 and J is TRBJ2-3; 8 bases match TRBD2. The CDR3 sequence: CASSFMRDGGALADTQYF. In DNA, the CDR3 is TGCGCCAGCAGCTTCATGCGGGACGGGGGGGCCTTGGCAGATACGCAGTATTTT.